This TCR beta chain was obtained from a study of blood T cells in healthy people across ages. Study conclusions and caveats: Long-lived donors exceeded aged donors in naive CD4+ cells and diversity. There was no known CMV status for donors, so expanded clonotype changes were possibly confounded.

Germline V CDR1 and CDR2: SGHTA, FQGNSA. The CDR3 runs to 17 residues. With V trimmed by 1 base and J by 1 base, 6 bases remained unmatched. It was with a sample-barcoded 5' primer and a J-beta primer mix that a second PCR of about 6 to 12 cycles was run. In TCRdb, the 5' RACE reads were re-called with MiXCR into one record per CDR3 protein. The profile shows some 1.4 million distinct CDR3 sequences, approximately 42% of them singletons. On this clonotype: Its antigen is as yet unknown.

The sequenced sample was blood. V gene TRBV7-2 combines with J gene TRBJ1-4; 7 bases align to TRBD1. This clonotype was sampled from a woman younger than 35 in good health. The chain's CDR3 is CASSLDRGVQTNEKLFF. Written as DNA, the CDR3 is TGTGCCAGCAGCTTAGACAGGGGTGTACAAACTAATGAAAAACTGTTTTTT.